These 28 T cell receptor beta chains were all obtained from the same sample, sequenced in a study of Ad26.COV2.S vaccination and SARS-CoV-2 variants. Treatment of the sample: about 20 received Ad26.COV2.S at low or high dose, single or two shots; 5 received placebo; per-sample allocation not given. The samples date from day 63 after the first vaccine or placebo injection. Generated by immunoSEQ multiplex PCR, the TCRdb table keeps only in-frame clones and is missing some. The sample carries about 410,000 clones, around 92% recorded once. Sequenced here: peripheral blood, sampled in a trial of Ad26.COV2.S vaccine versus placebo. These receptors came from a person aged 18-65 years who received the Ad26.COV2.S COVID-19 vaccine or a placebo.

This chain connects TRBV6-2 or TRBV6-3 to TRBJ2-7, with TRBD1 as a possible D gene (5 bases). This CDR3 has 14 residues. Germline V gene sequence: CDR1 MNHEY, CDR2 SVGEGT. The V end lost 5 bases, the J end lost 0 bases, and 11 bases lay between the germline ends. The CDR3 sequence: CASSSQGYSYEQYF. For the CDR3, the DNA is TGTGCCAGCAGTAGTCAGGGTTACTCCTACGAGCAGTACTTC.

V gene TRBV11-2 combines with J gene TRBJ2-3; 13 bases map to TRBD2. This CDR3 is 15 amino acids long. Trimming at V came to 3 bases and at J to 6 bases, leaving 3 bases not matched to a gene. Germline assignment: CDR1 SGHAT and CDR2 FQNNGV. The CDR3 sequence: CASSFGLAGADTQYF. In DNA, the CDR3 is TGTGCCAGCAGCTTCGGACTAGCGGGGGCCGATACGCAGTATTTT.

The chain has TRBV9 and TRBJ1-2, with 9 bases aligning to TRBD1. Germline-derived CDR1 and CDR2 are SGDLS and YYNGEE. The CDR3 spans 14 residues. V was clipped by 0 bases and J by 11 bases; unmatched bases: 8. Here the CDR3 reads CASSVVLTGGAYTF. DNA of the CDR3: TGTGCCAGCAGCGTAGTCCTAACAGGGGGCGCGTACACCTTC.

In DNA form, the CDR3 reads TGTGCCTGGACTAGCGGGACGAGCACAGATACGCAGTATTTT. Amino acids: CAWTSGTSTDTQYF. The V call is TRBV30, the J call TRBJ2-3; 9 bases align to TRBD2. CDR3 size: 14 residues. Germline V gene sequence: CDR1 GTSNPN, CDR2 SVGIG (reference sequence). V lost 4 bases and J lost 0; bases outside the gene matches: 2.

The chain carries TRBV7-2 and TRBJ1-1; possibly TRBD1 for D (6 bases). This CDR3 is 14 amino acids long. Trimming shortened V by 1 base and J by 7 bases, and 13 bases separated the two germline ends. Germline V CDR1 and CDR2: SGHTA, FQGNSA. The chain's CDR3 is CASSLGDIRFEAFF. The CDR3 DNA reads TGTGCCAGCAGCTTAGGGGACATACGATTTGAAGCTTTCTTT.

V is TRBV19 and J is TRBJ1-5; tentatively, D is TRBD1 (5 bases). This CDR3 contains 15 residues. V was pared by 6 bases and J by 1 base, with 13 bases between. Germline V gene lookup returns CDR1 LNHDA and CDR2 SQIVND (reference sequence). CDR3 residues: CASREGPLSNQPQHF. CDR3 DNA sequence: TGTGCCAGTAGAGAGGGACCTTTGAGCAATCAGCCCCAGCATTTT.

This rearrangement joins TRBV29-1 to TRBJ1-2; a weak D match, TRBD1 (5 bases). The CDR3 has 13 residues. The V gene's germline CDR1 is SQVTM and CDR2 ANQGSEA. V dropped 5 bases and J dropped 4 bases, with 14 bases sitting between them. The CDR3 nucleotides are TGCAGCGTTCACCGCAGGGCCGGCTATGGCTACACCTTC. Encoded protein: CSVHRRAGYGYTF.

This clone has a single count. The gene calls are TRBV7-9 and TRBJ1-1; D perhaps matches TRBD1 (6 bases). The CDR3 is 19 residues long. Germline V gene data show CDR1 as SEHNR and CDR2 as FQNEAQ (reference sequence). Trimming pared 1 base from V and 0 bases from J, leaving 21 bases between. This CDR3 is CASSLGAWGETGMNTEAFF. CDR3 bases: TGTGCCAGCAGCTTAGGGGCTTGGGGTGAAACAGGGATGAACACTGAAGCTTTCTTT.

V is TRBV18 and J is TRBJ2-5, with TRBD1 matching 7 bases. This CDR3 has 14 residues. V was clipped by 4 bases and J by 3 bases; unmatched bases: 5. The germline gives CDR1 KGHSH, CDR2 LQKENI. The CDR3 spells CASSQPGQKETQYF. The CDR3 nucleotides read TGTGCCAGCTCACAGCCGGGACAGAAAGAGACCCAGTACTTC.

The chain employs TRBV5-6 and TRBJ1-1; D is undetermined. This CDR3 is built from 11 residues. V was cut by 1 base and J by 2 bases, with 0 bases left in between. Germline CDR1 SGHDT, CDR2 YYEEEE. Here the CDR3 DNA reads TGTGCCAGCAGCTTGAACACTGAAGCTTTCTTT. The encoded protein is CASSLNTEAFF.

This chain joins TRBV7-8 and TRBJ2-7, with TRBD1 matching over 9 bases. Germline V gene data show CDR1 as SGHVS and CDR2 as FQNEAQ. The CDR3 is 13 amino acids. V lost 5 bases, J lost 2 bases, and 1 base stayed unmatched. The CDR3 reads CASSHRGPYEQYF. The DNA of the CDR3 is TGTGCCAGCAGCCACAGGGGGCCCTACGAGCAGTACTTC.

The J gene is TRBJ1-6, the V gene TRBV5-1; TRBD1 aligns across 10 bases. With V trimmed by 0 bases and J by 12 bases, 9 bases remained unmatched. From germline, CDR1 is SGHRS and CDR2 YFSETQ. The CDR3 extends over 16 amino acids. CDR3 residues: CASSLVVTGGWGPLHF. The CDR3 DNA reads as TGCGCCAGCAGCTTGGTTGTGACAGGGGGCTGGGGACCCCTCCACTTT.

The chain carries TRBV4-1 and TRBJ2-2; D ambiguous. Germline V lookup: CDR1 MGHRA, CDR2 YSYEKL. The CDR3 covers 17 residues. V dropped 1 base and J dropped 2 bases, with 14 bases sitting between them. CDR3 nucleotides: TGCGCCAGCAGCCAAGGTTTACGTCAGAGAAACACCGGGGAGCTGTTTTTT. It specifies CASSQGLRQRNTGELFF.

The chain couples TRBV12-3 or TRBV12-4 to TRBJ2-3; D is unresolved. Between the trimmed V and J ends, which lost 6 bases and 2 bases, there was a span of 3 bases. CDR3 length: 11 residues. CDR3 nucleotide sequence: TGTGCCAGCAGAGTCACAGATACGCAGTATTTT. It specifies CASRVTDTQYF.

Remarks on this clone: The sample carries other DNA sequences with the same CDR3. V gene TRBV5-1 combines with J gene TRBJ2-7; 9 nucleotides agree with TRBD1. The CDR3 runs to 15 residues. Per germline, CDR1 SGHRS and CDR2 YFSETQ. The V and J ends lost 0 bases and 3 bases, in that order; junction bases with no gene match: 4. CDR3 loop: CASSLGGTGYYEQYF. In DNA form, the CDR3 reads TGCGCCAGCAGCTTGGGCGGGACAGGGTACTACGAGCAGTACTTC.

The V and J genes are TRBV7-2 and TRBJ2-1; the D gene could be TRBD1 or TRBD2 (5 bases each). V dropped 2 bases and J dropped 9 bases, with 17 bases sitting between them. The CDR3 spans 15 residues. Looked up from germline, CDR1 is SGHTA and CDR2 is FQGNSA. The CDR3 DNA is TGTGCCAGCAGCTTATGGGCAGAGGGGCTCGGTGAGCAGTTCTTC. Its translation is CASSLWAEGLGEQFF.

This clone was recorded once. The rearrangement uses TRBV10-3 and TRBJ2-1; a possible D gene is TRBD2 (7 bases). CDR1 and CDR2 (germline): ENHRY, SYGVKD. Trimming pared 3 bases from V and 7 bases from J, leaving 19 bases between. The CDR3 is made up of 16 amino acids. CDR3 in amino acids: CAISENREGRSNEQFF. The DNA of the CDR3 is TGTGCCATCAGTGAAAACAGGGAGGGCAGGAGTAATGAGCAGTTCTTC.

The chain uses TRBV6-5 and TRBJ1-4, with 8 bases fitting TRBD1. CDR3 length: 15 residues. V was pared by 5 bases and J by 3 bases, with 5 bases of the junction left unmatched. Germline V gives CDR1 MNHEY, CDR2 SVGAGI. CDR3: CASSRQGRSNEKLFF. The CDR3 region has the DNA TGTGCCAGCAGTCGACAGGGGAGGTCTAATGAAAAACTGTTTTTT.

This chain connects TRBV30 to TRBJ1-6; D is possibly TRBD1 (5 bases). Germline loops: CDR1 GTSNPN, CDR2 SVGIG (reference sequence). The CDR3 consists of 14 residues. V lost 2 bases to trimming and J lost 7 bases, with 12 bases between them. The CDR3 DNA reads as TGTGCCTGGAGTCAGCGGGGCGGGAATTCACCCCTCCACTTT. The encoded protein is CAWSQRGGNSPLHF.

With regard to this clone: The same CDR3 can be traced to other DNA sequences in this sample. The V call is TRBV11-2, the J call TRBJ1-2; tentative D call: TRBD1 (5 bases). V was cut by 1 base and J by 5 bases, with 11 bases left in between. Germline CDR1 reads SGHAT; CDR2 reads FQNNGV. The CDR3 consists of 14 residues. The CDR3 bases are TGTGCCAGCAGCTTAGTAGGGGCCGGGTATGGCTACACCTTC. Its protein product is CASSLVGAGYGYTF.

This chain connects TRBV29-1 to TRBJ1-2; D call uncertain. In germline, CDR1 is SQVTM, CDR2 ANQGSEA. The CDR3 is 14 amino acids. The V end lost 0 bases, the J end lost 3 bases, and 11 bases lay between the germline ends. The CDR3 DNA sequence: TGCAGCGTTGAAGATATAATGGGAGACTATGGCTACACCTTC. Translation: CSVEDIMGDYGYTF.

The gene calls are TRBV7-2 and TRBJ1-1; D not certain. The V gene lost 1 base and the J gene lost 8 bases, with 14 bases spanning the gap. The germline V gene has CDR1 SGHTA and CDR2 FQGNSA. The CDR3 covers 14 residues. The CDR3 nucleotides are TGTGCCAGCAGCTTAGAAGCCTTCCGGTACGAAGCTTTCTTT. Its protein is CASSLEAFRYEAFF.

V is TRBV4-3 and J is TRBJ1-6; D gene uncertain. The CDR3 spans 14 residues. V was shortened by 0 bases and J by 9 bases, with 9 bases between the two germline ends. CDR1 LGHNA and CDR2 YSLEER come from the germline V gene. CDR3 amino acids: CASSQDESISPLHF. CDR3 coding DNA: TGCGCCAGCAGCCAAGATGAGAGCATTTCACCCCTCCACTTT.

The chain couples TRBV24-1 to TRBJ2-5, with 7 bases aligning to TRBD2. In germline, CDR1 is KGHDR, CDR2 SFDVKD. Trimming took 9 bases from V and 0 from J; bases not matched to a gene: 15. This CDR3 region has 17 residues. The CDR3 coding sequence is TGTGCCACCCCCCCAGGCGTTGCCAGCGGGGACCAAGAGACCCAGTACTTC. This gives the protein CATPPGVASGDQETQYF.

This clone appeared a few times. In the same sample, other DNA sequences code for this CDR3. J is TRBJ1-2 and V is TRBV6-2 or TRBV6-3; D is unresolved. This CDR3 spans 11 amino acids. The germline V and J ends were trimmed by 2 bases and 5 bases, with 3 bases remaining between them. The germline V gene has CDR1 MNHEY and CDR2 SVGEGT. The CDR3, as DNA: TGTGCCAGCAGTTACCCGTATGGCTACACCTTC. Translated: CASSYPYGYTF.

This chain connects TRBV28 to TRBJ2-3; D gene uncertain. Trimming removed 5 bases from V and 0 bases from J, with 18 bases in between. Germline V gene data show CDR1 as MDHEN and CDR2 as SYDVKM. The CDR3 is made up of 17 amino acids. The CDR3 bases are TGTGCCAGCAGTACCCGATTACTTGCGGCGAGCACAGATACGCAGTATTTT. It is translated as CASSTRLLAASTDTQYF.

The count of this clone is one. The J gene is TRBJ2-1, the V gene TRBV27, with 7 positions matching TRBD1. The germline gives CDR1 MNHEY, CDR2 SMNVEV (reference sequence). V lost 4 bases and J lost 3; bases outside the gene matches: 12. The CDR3 is made up of 17 amino acids. The CDR3 coding sequence is TGTGCCAGCAGTTCCTTCGGTAAGGGGGCCTTCTACAATGAGCAGTTCTTC. Its protein product is CASSSFGKGAFYNEQFF.

This clone was counted between two and nine times. CDR3 sequence: CASSTPLDRSSYNSPLHF. In nucleotides, the CDR3 is TGTGCCAGCAGCACCCCCCTTGACCGGAGCTCCTATAATTCACCCCTCCACTTT. This chain joins TRBV7-8 and TRBJ1-6, with unresolved D. Trimming stripped 5 bases from V and 0 bases from J, with 17 bases between. The CDR3 runs to 18 residues. Germline V CDR1 and CDR2: SGHVS, FQNEAQ.